The 18 T cell receptor beta chains below come from one sample, sequenced in a study of metastatic and nonmetastatic thyroid tumors. Before thyroid surgery, none of the patients had received any treatment. TCRdb reprocessed the PCR reads using MiXCR. The table lists tens of thousands of clones, just under 25% of them singletons. The sequencing sample was made of blood. These receptors were taken from a female donor with papillary thyroid cancer or a benign thyroid nodule (not recorded which). Some clones in this sample may be carry-over from other donors' samples.

By sample fraction, this clone is medium-sized. The rearrangement joins TRBV6-1 to TRBJ2-7, with 8 bases identical to TRBD2. In germline, CDR1 is MNHNS, CDR2 SASEGT. The CDR3 is 14 residues long. V was clipped by 5 bases and J by 6 bases; unmatched bases: 9. CDR3 sequence (DNA): TGTGCCAGCAGTCTACTTTCCGGGACTAGCGAGCAGTACTTC. As protein: CASSLLSGTSEQYF.

This clone was seen more than once but under ten times. A much larger clone differs by one base, so this may be a read error. This CDR3 is also generated by other DNA sequences in the sample. The rearrangement links TRBV7-2 to TRBJ2-6; 11 nucleotides match TRBD2. Trimming cost V 4 bases and J 1 base; bases outside gene matches: 0. The CDR3 extends over 16 amino acids. Germline-derived CDR1 and CDR2 are SGHTA and FQGNSA. The CDR3: CASSSSGGSGANVLTF. In DNA, the CDR3 is TGTGCCAGCAGCTCTAGCGGGGGGTCTGGGGCCAACGTCCTGACTTTC.

This clone has at least ten counts. The chain recombines TRBV2 with TRBJ2-3, with D possibly called TRBD1 or TRBD2 (6 bases each). This CDR3 has 14 residues. The germline V gene encodes CDR1 SNHLY and CDR2 FYNNEI. V was clipped by 6 bases and J by 2 bases, with 12 bases between them. CDR3 nucleotides: TGTGCCAGCAGAAGGGGGGACTTCACAGATACGCAGTATTTT. It translates to CASRRGDFTDTQYF.

As to this clone: At one boundary the junction diverges from the germline segment, which might be a read error. This chain links TRBV6-4 with TRBJ1-3; possibly TRBD1 for D (6 bases). The germline V gene encodes CDR1 MRHNA and CDR2 SNTAGT. This CDR3 contains 15 residues. The chain's CDR3 is CASNQDRISGNTRYF. The CDR3 nucleotides are TGTGCCAGCAACCAAGACAGGATCTCTGGAAACACCAGATATTTT.

The sample holds many counts of this clone. The chain links TRBV2 to TRBJ1-5; TRBD1 might be the D (5 bases). Germline values: CDR1 SNHLY, CDR2 FYNNEI. Trimming shortened V by 6 bases and J by 0 bases, and 9 bases separated the two germline ends. The CDR3 is 14 residues long. The CDR3 DNA is TGTGCCAGCAGGGGGCGATATAGCAATCAGCCCCAGCATTTT. Protein: CASRGRYSNQPQHF.

This rearrangement joins TRBV2 to TRBJ1-1; D not resolved. V lost 6 bases and J 2 bases, leaving 19 bases between the germline ends. CDR3 length equals 16 residues. CDR1 and CDR2 from the germline V gene are SNHLY and FYNNEI. The CDR3: CASRELQEPINTEAFF. DNA of the CDR3: TGTGCCAGCAGAGAACTTCAGGAGCCCATTAACACTGAAGCTTTCTTT.

The chain combines TRBV7-2 with TRBJ2-5, with 15 nucleotides matching TRBD2. The CDR3 extends over 15 amino acids. With V trimmed by 5 bases and J by 4 bases, 2 bases remained unmatched. Per germline, CDR1 SGHTA and CDR2 FQGNSA. CDR3 sequence reads: CASSPGLAGGETQYF. The CDR3 nucleotides read TGTGCCAGCAGCCCGGGACTAGCGGGAGGAGAGACCCAGTACTTC.

Ten or more counts support this clone. V usage is TRBV29-1 and J usage is TRBJ2-7; TRBD2 agrees at 12 bases. The CDR3 runs to 13 residues. J was trimmed by 6 bases and V by 7 bases; bases with no gene match: 7. From germline, CDR1 is SQVTM and CDR2 ANQGSEA. As DNA, the CDR3 is TGCAGCGCCTCACTAGCGGGAGGAGCCGAGCAGTACTTC. Protein sequence: CSASLAGGAEQYF.

Ten or more counts support this clone. DNA of the CDR3: TGCAGTGTCCGGGACGAAACCGCCTATGAGCAGTTCTTC. It codes for CSVRDETAYEQFF. This chain joins TRBV20-1 and TRBJ2-1; D could derive from TRBD1 or TRBD2 (5 bases each). V dropped 7 bases and J dropped 8 bases, with 18 bases sitting between them. CDR3 length equals 13 residues. Looked up from germline, CDR1 is DFQATT and CDR2 is SNEGSKA (reference sequence).

This clone occurred many times. The gene calls are TRBV15 and TRBJ2-5; D tentatively reads TRBD1 or TRBD2 (5 bases each). Germline CDR1 LNHNV, CDR2 YYDKDF (reference sequence). V lost 1 base, J lost 5 bases, and 5 bases lay in between. CDR3 length: 12 residues. The DNA of the CDR3 is TGTGCCACCAGCAGAGGGGGGGAGACCCAGTACTTC. Protein sequence: CATSRGGETQYF.

Written as DNA, the CDR3 is TGTGCCAGCAGCTTACCGCCCTTCAATGAGCAGTTCTTC. Protein sequence: CASSLPPFNEQFF. The rearrangement joins TRBV7-9 to TRBJ2-1; no clear D gene. V dropped 2 bases and J dropped 6 bases, with 8 bases sitting between them. CDR1 and CDR2 (germline): SEHNR, FQNEAQ (reference sequence). The CDR3 has 13 residues.

Regarding this clone: This likely comes from a read error, as the CDR3 has no conserved phenylalanine or tryptophan at its end. The rearrangement links TRBV12-5 to TRBJ2-1, with 7 positions matching TRBD1. The length of the CDR3 is 13 residues. Per the germline V gene, CDR1 is LGHNT and CDR2 is FRNRAP. CDR3 bases: TGTGCTAGTTGTTTGACAGGGAGCAATGAGCAGTTCTAC. Protein: CASCLTGSNEQFY.

This chain connects TRBV4-1 to TRBJ2-7, with D possibly being TRBD2 (5 bases). The CDR3 runs to 15 residues. Germline CDR1 and CDR2: MGHRA and YSYEKL. Deletions cut 1 base from V and 3 bases from J, with 13 bases between. CDR3 nucleotide sequence: TGCGCCAGCAGCCAAGCGCTAGGACTTGGCTACGAGCAGTACTTC. Residues: CASSQALGLGYEQYF.

The chain uses TRBV20-1 and TRBJ2-7; either TRBD1 or TRBD2 may fit D (6 bases each). The germline V gene has CDR1 DFQATT and CDR2 SNEGSKA (reference sequence). The CDR3 totals 14 residues. V was cut by 4 bases and J by 6 bases, with 19 bases left in between. The DNA of the CDR3 is TGCAGTGCTACTACCGGGACCCCGGGGGCCGAGCAGTACTTC. Amino acid sequence: CSATTGTPGAEQYF.

This clone was counted between two and nine times. One end of the junction varies from germline; a read error may be responsible. The chain couples TRBV28 to TRBJ2-5, with D possibly being TRBD1 (5 bases). The CDR3 covers 14 residues. Germline V CDR1 and CDR2: MDHEN, SYDVKM. This CDR3 reads CASGGAGAQDTQYF. In DNA, the CDR3 is TGTGCCAGCGGTGGGGCTGGAGCCCAAGATACCCAGTACTTC.

This clone has ten or more counts. The V gene is TRBV28, the J gene TRBJ1-4; D is possibly TRBD1 (6 bases). V lost 2 bases and J 11 bases, leaving 15 bases between the germline ends. Germline values: CDR1 MDHEN, CDR2 SYDVKM. This CDR3 comprises 14 residues. CDR3 region: CASSLRAGDGKLFF. As DNA, the CDR3 is TGTGCCAGCAGTTTACGGGCAGGGGATGGTAAACTGTTTTTT.

This clone occurred many times. This sequence joins TRBV5-8 and TRBJ2-1; 11 positions agree with TRBD2. The V gene's germline CDR1 is SGHTS and CDR2 YDEGEE. The CDR3 covers 13 residues. The V gene end was trimmed by 8 bases and the J gene end by 4 bases; junction bases not matched to a gene: 2. The CDR3 protein is CASGTSGYNEQFF. In nucleotides, the CDR3 is TGTGCCAGTGGGACTAGCGGTTACAATGAGCAGTTCTTC.

J is TRBJ2-3 and V is TRBV7-3, with D perhaps matching TRBD2 (6 bases). Germline V CDR1 and CDR2: SGHTA, FQGTGA. The CDR3 is made up of 15 amino acids. V lost 3 bases and J 3 bases, leaving 13 bases between the germline ends. The CDR3 DNA follows: TGTGCCAGCAGCTTCGCGGGAAGGGAGACAGATACGCAGTATTTT. Encoded protein: CASSFAGRETDTQYF.